These 5 T cell receptor beta chains share one sample of origin, sequenced in a study of cytomegalovirus exposure and HLA in healthy donors. It was with 60 Vbeta and 13 Jbeta primers that the PCR ran. TCRdb's copy holds only in-frame clones and misses some; the assay was immunoSEQ multiplex PCR. The sample holds about 160,000 clones; roughly 80% are singletons and the top ten take about 2.4%. Source material: PBMCs. The receptor source for this set is a male donor in good health and CMV-seronegative.

The sample holds a few counts of this clone. This sequence joins TRBV4-3 and TRBJ1-2, with TRBD1 matching 7 bases. J lost 4 bases, V lost 4 bases, and 18 bases had no gene match. The V gene's germline CDR1 is LGHNA and CDR2 YSLEER. This CDR3 is 18 amino acids long. The CDR3 here is CASSLSPLSGGLFYGYTF. CDR3 DNA sequence: TGCGCCAGCAGCCTCAGTCCCCTGTCAGGGGGGCTATTCTATGGCTACACCTTC.

V usage is TRBV5-6 and J usage is TRBJ1-3, with 8 bases aligning to TRBD1. The germline V gene has CDR1 SGHDT and CDR2 YYEEEE. The CDR3 consists of 13 residues. Trimming took 3 bases from V and 8 from J; bases not matched to a gene: 4. The CDR3 nucleotides are TGTGCCAGCAGCTGGGGACAGGAAGACACCATATATTTT. It codes for CASSWGQEDTIYF.

The J gene is TRBJ2-5, the V gene TRBV18, with D possibly TRBD2 on 5 matching bases. Germline CDR1 is KGHSH and CDR2 is LQKENI. The CDR3 loop spans 14 amino acids. V gave up 2 bases and J gave up 1 base, with 8 bases separating them. Written as DNA, the CDR3 is TGTGCCAGCTCACCAGCGGGCCTCCAAGAGACCCAGTACTTC. It specifies CASSPAGLQETQYF.

V gene TRBV4-2 combines with J gene TRBJ2-7; perhaps TRBD2 as D (7 bases). Trimming stripped 2 bases from V and 0 bases from J, with 23 bases between. Germline CDR1 LGHNA, CDR2 YNFKEQ. This CDR3 comprises 19 residues. CDR3 region: CASSQLGGGLGRSSYEQYF. The DNA of the CDR3 is TGTGCCAGCAGCCAATTGGGGGGGGGCCTTGGACGGAGCTCCTACGAGCAGTACTTC.

The V call is TRBV6-1, the J call TRBJ1-2; D is unresolved. This CDR3 region has 12 residues. The germline V and J ends were trimmed by 2 bases and 7 bases, with 8 bases remaining between them. The germline gives CDR1 MNHNS, CDR2 SASEGT. The CDR3 DNA reads as TGTGCCAGCAGTGAAAACGGGTGTGGCTACACCTTC. This gives the protein CASSENGCGYTF.